Shown below are 18 T cell receptor beta chains from a single sample sequenced in a study of T cell repertoires in cytomegalovirus infection. Each CDR3 protein is one row after TCRdb ran MiXCR on the reads. This sample has under 850,000 distinct CDR3 sequences, with 30% to 35% found just once. These receptors have no known antigen. This specimen was cultured PBMCs, taken from culture after CMV antigen stimulation. The receptors here all came from a human donor in good health (CMV status not recorded). Some clones in this sample may be carry-over from other donors' samples.

The V gene is TRBV19, the J gene TRBJ1-1; D call uncertain. The CDR3 covers 13 residues. Between the trimmed V and J ends, which lost 1 base and 6 bases, there was a span of 9 bases. From germline, CDR1 is LNHDA and CDR2 SQIVND (reference sequence). As DNA, the CDR3 is TGTGCCAGTAGTATAGGAGGGTACGCTGAAGCTTTCTTT. Its translation: CASSIGGYAEAFF.

This clonotype showed up just a few times. The rearrangement links TRBV6-1 to TRBJ1-4, with 9 bases that match TRBD1. The germline gives CDR1 MNHNS, CDR2 SASEGT. This CDR3 spans 16 amino acids. Trimming took 3 bases from V and 0 from J; bases not matched to a gene: 2. The CDR3, as DNA: TGTGCCAGCAGTGACACAGGGGGCCCAACTAATGAAAAACTGTTTTTT. The encoded protein is CASSDTGGPTNEKLFF.

The chain uses TRBV12-3 or TRBV12-4 and TRBJ1-4; 9 bases are a match to TRBD1. Trimming took 4 bases from V and 6 from J; bases not matched to a gene: 9. This CDR3 contains 16 residues. As DNA, the CDR3 is TGTGCCAGCAGTTCCGAGAAGACAGGGGGATATGAAAAACTGTTTTTT. Its protein product is CASSSEKTGGYEKLFF.

The J gene is TRBJ2-7, the V gene TRBV15; D is undetermined. CDR1 and CDR2 (germline): LNHNV, YYDKDF (reference sequence). V shed 0 bases and J shed 9 bases, with 9 bases lying between them. This CDR3 is built from 12 residues. CDR3 protein: CATSRDRTRQYF. The CDR3 bases are TGTGCCACCAGCAGAGATAGAACAAGGCAGTACTTC. The full variable domain, completed using reference TRBV15 and TRBJ2-7, is DAMVIQNPRYQVTQFGKPVTLSCSQTLNHNVMYWYQQKSSQAPKLLFHYYDKDFNNEADTPDNFQSRRPNTSFCFLDIRSPGLGDTAMYLCATSRDRTRQYFGPGTRLTVT.

This clonotype was seen only a few times. The CDR3 loop reads CAIQGYPLNTEAFF. In DNA, the CDR3 is TGTGCCATCCAGGGCTACCCGTTGAACACTGAAGCTTTCTTT. The gene calls are TRBV28 and TRBJ1-1, with D perhaps TRBD1 (5 bases). The CDR3 contains 14 residues. The V end lost 10 bases, the J end lost 0 bases, and 15 bases lay between the germline ends. Germline V gene data show CDR1 as MDHEN and CDR2 as SYDVKM.

The J gene is TRBJ2-1, the V gene TRBV6-1, with 8 bases fitting TRBD2. The CDR3 is made up of 16 amino acids. Germline CDR1 and CDR2: MNHNS and SASEGT. The V and J ends lost 6 bases and 6 bases, in that order; junction bases with no gene match: 13. CDR3 nucleotides: TGTGCCAGCAGCGCCTTAGGAAGCGGGGGACCCAATGAGCAGTTCTTC. Its translation is CASSALGSGGPNEQFF.

There are a few counts of this clonotype. The CDR3 reads CASSPYGQSGVPSNQPQHF. In nucleotides, the CDR3 is TGTGCCAGCAGTCCATACGGACAGTCCGGAGTTCCCAGCAATCAGCCCCAGCATTTT. J is TRBJ1-5 and V is TRBV28; a weak D match, TRBD1 (6 bases). The CDR3 length is 19 residues. V was cut by 5 bases and J by 1 base, with 24 bases left in between. Germline loops: CDR1 MDHEN, CDR2 SYDVKM. The whole variable domain, filled in from reference TRBV28 and TRBJ1-5, reads DVKVTQSSRYLVKRTGEKVFLECVQDMDHENMFWYRQDPGLGLRLIYFSYDVKMKEKGDIPEGYSVSREKKERFSLILESASTNQTSMYLCASSPYGQSGVPSNQPQHFGDGTRLSIL.

This clonotype was counted a few times. V usage is TRBV6-2 or TRBV6-3 and J usage is TRBJ2-1; 8 nucleotides align to TRBD2. Germline CDR1 and CDR2: MNHEY and SVGEGT. The V gene end was trimmed by 0 bases and the J gene end by 4 bases; junction bases not matched to a gene: 8. The CDR3 totals 17 residues. CDR3 coding DNA: TGTGCCAGCAGTTACTCGATTTCGGGGGGGCGATACAATGAGCAGTTCTTC. Its translation: CASSYSISGGRYNEQFF.

This clonotype was detected many times. The rearrangement links TRBV7-8 to TRBJ1-2; 10 bases fit TRBD1. This CDR3 comprises 15 residues. Germline V gene data show CDR1 as SGHVS and CDR2 as FQNEAQ. With V trimmed by 4 bases and J by 3 bases, 5 bases remained unmatched. CDR3 DNA sequence: TGTGCCAGCAGCTCGGGACAGGGGATTCACTATGGCTACACCTTC. This encodes CASSSGQGIHYGYTF. Using reference TRBV7-8 and TRBJ1-2 for the parts outside the CDR3, the full variable domain is GAGVSQSPRYKVAKRGQDVALRCDPISGHVSLFWYQQALGQGPEFLTYFQNEAQLDKSGLPSDRFFAERPEGSVSTLKIQRTQQEDSAVYLCASSSGQGIHYGYTFGSGTRLTVV.

This clonotype was seen a few times. CDR3 region: CASSAGTGGRNTEAFF. In DNA, the CDR3 is TGTGCCAGCAGCGCCGGGACAGGGGGACGGAACACTGAAGCTTTCTTT. The gene calls are TRBV7-6 and TRBJ1-1; 11 nucleotides align to TRBD1. Per the germline V gene, CDR1 is SGHVS and CDR2 is FNYEAQ. With 5 bases clipped from V and 1 base from J, the junction kept 6 bases outside the gene matches. This CDR3 is 16 amino acids long.

This sequence joins TRBV7-2 and TRBJ2-6; 12 bases line up with TRBD2. CDR1 is SGHTA, CDR2 FQGNSA, per germline. After removal of 4 bases from V and 0 bases from J, the junction contained 7 bases not matched to a gene. This CDR3 comprises 19 residues. Here the CDR3 DNA reads TGTGCCAGCAGCTGGGGGCCTAGCGGGGGGGGCTCTGGGGCCAACGTCCTGACTTTC. Protein sequence: CASSWGPSGGGSGANVLTF.

This sequence joins TRBV12-3 or TRBV12-4 and TRBJ2-2; weak D call: TRBD1 (6 bases). The CDR3 contains 13 residues. V dropped 6 bases and J dropped 6 bases, with 11 bases sitting between them. CDR3 residues: CASSRGQPGELFF. The CDR3 DNA reads as TGTGCCAGCAGCCGCGGACAGCCCGGGGAGCTGTTTTTT.

There are many counts of this clonotype. The chain has TRBV11-2 and TRBJ2-3; D not certain. The CDR3 loop spans 14 amino acids. CDR1 SGHAT and CDR2 FQNNGV come from the germline V gene. Between the trimmed V and J ends, which lost 5 bases and 1 base, there was a span of 10 bases. The CDR3 DNA follows: TGTGCCAGCAGCCCCCGACCGGGCACAGATACGCAGTATTTT. Translation gives CASSPRPGTDTQYF.

This chain links TRBV5-4 with TRBJ1-1; D is undetermined. The CDR3 is 12 residues long. Between the trimmed V and J ends, which lost 2 bases and 9 bases, there was a span of 11 bases. CDR1 is SGHNT, CDR2 YYREEE, per germline (reference sequence). CDR3 sequence reads: CASSLGWAQAFF. The CDR3 coding sequence is TGTGCCAGCAGCTTAGGGTGGGCCCAAGCTTTCTTT.

The chain is built from TRBV5-4 and TRBJ1-6; D is ambiguous. The CDR3 covers 13 residues. The germline V and J ends were trimmed by 9 bases and 9 bases, with 16 bases remaining between them. Germline CDR1 SGHNT, CDR2 YYREEE (reference sequence). Here the CDR3 reads CATRRSGGSPLHF. The CDR3 DNA sequence: TGTGCCACCCGTCGGTCGGGAGGTTCACCCCTCCACTTT.

There are many counts of this clonotype. The chain has TRBV7-8 and TRBJ2-1, with D tentatively TRBD1 (6 bases). V was trimmed by 0 bases and J by 5 bases, leaving 23 bases between them. The CDR3 has 19 amino acids. The germline CDR1 and CDR2 sequences are SGHVS and FQNEAQ. The CDR3 DNA reads as TGTGCCAGCAGCTTAGCGGGTCGGGTGGGGGACATAGTAGACAATGAGCAGTTCTTC. Protein product: CASSLAGRVGDIVDNEQFF.

V is TRBV10-3 and J is TRBJ2-3, with 7 positions matching TRBD2. V trimming: 6 bases; J trimming: 0 bases; junction bases outside the gene matches: 6. CDR3 length equals 15 residues. Germline V gives CDR1 ENHRY, CDR2 SYGVKD. The CDR3 protein is CAISPSGASTDTQYF. CDR3 DNA: TGTGCCATCAGCCCCAGCGGGGCCAGCACAGATACGCAGTATTTT.

The rearrangement links TRBV6-1 to TRBJ2-7; 8 bases match TRBD2. V was pared by 1 base and J by 2 bases, with 4 bases of the junction left unmatched. There are 15 residues in the CDR3. The germline V gene encodes CDR1 MNHNS and CDR2 SASEGT. Here the CDR3 DNA reads TGTGCCAGCAGTGAAGGGGGACTAGGGACCTACGAGCAGTACTTC. Amino acids: CASSEGGLGTYEQYF.